Listed here are 9 T cell receptor beta chains from one sample, sequenced in a study of blood T cell repertoires in COVID-19. Repertoires were generated with immunoSEQ multiplex PCR, while TCRdb's copy carries only in-frame clones and drops some. The data show tens of thousands of clones, 85% to 90% seen once. Material: peripheral blood. These receptors originate from a man in his 70s with active or convalescent COVID-19.

The sample holds a few counts of this clone. The chain employs TRBV9 and TRBJ2-5; 7 bases are a match to TRBD2. The junction had 2 bases not matched to a gene; V was cut back by 0 bases and J by 3 bases. CDR3 length: 14 amino acids. Germline CDR1 and CDR2: SGDLS and YYNGEE. The CDR3 sequence: CASSVGLAEETQYF. The DNA of the CDR3 is TGTGCCAGCAGCGTAGGCCTAGCGGAAGAGACCCAGTACTTC.

This clone was counted a single time. This rearrangement joins TRBV7-2 to TRBJ1-4, with unresolved D. Looked up from germline, CDR1 is SGHTA and CDR2 is FQGNSA. V lost 1 base and J 4 bases, leaving 10 bases between the germline ends. The CDR3 length is 15 residues. CDR3 in DNA: TGTGCCAGCAGCTTAGTGGGCAGTAGTAATGAAAAACTGTTTTTT. Protein: CASSLVGSSNEKLFF.

This clone was observed a handful of times. The chain recombines TRBV7-3 with TRBJ2-1; TRBD2 agrees at 14 bases. The V gene end was trimmed by 3 bases and the J gene end by 7 bases; junction bases not matched to a gene: 8. This CDR3 is 17 amino acids long. CDR1 and CDR2 from the germline V gene are SGHTA and FQGTGA. The CDR3 DNA sequence: TGTGCCAGCAGCTTTCTCCCGACTAGCGGGAGGGGGAATGAGCAGTTCTTC. Translating gives CASSFLPTSGRGNEQFF.

This chain joins TRBV20-1 and TRBJ1-2; D gene unclear. The CDR3 is made up of 10 amino acids. Germline CDR1 is DFQATT and CDR2 is SNEGSKA (reference sequence). Trimming stripped 5 bases from V and 5 bases from J, with 6 bases between. CDR3 residues: CSASVYGYTF. The CDR3 DNA is TGCAGTGCTTCGGTATATGGCTACACCTTC.

This chain connects TRBV28 to TRBJ1-3, with 10 bases lining up with TRBD1. CDR3 length equals 14 residues. In germline, CDR1 is MDHEN, CDR2 SYDVKM. V was clipped by 8 bases and J by 4 bases; unmatched bases: 5. CDR3 in amino acids: CASVGQGSGNTIYF. For the CDR3, the DNA is TGTGCCAGCGTGGGACAGGGGTCAGGAAACACCATATATTTT.

The chain uses TRBV19 and TRBJ2-3; 10 nucleotides line up with TRBD1. Germline-derived CDR1 and CDR2 are LNHDA and SQIVND (reference sequence). Trimming cost V 6 bases and J 1 base; bases outside gene matches: 4. The CDR3 consists of 15 residues. The CDR3 DNA reads TGTGCCAGTAGCCCCGGGACAGGGGGCACAGATACGCAGTATTTT. Protein sequence: CASSPGTGGTDTQYF.

This clone was counted a few times. The gene calls are TRBV7-9 and TRBJ1-1; TRBD1 agrees at 9 bases. Germline CDR1 and CDR2: SEHNR and FQNEAQ (reference sequence). Trimming removed 4 bases from V and 5 bases from J; junction bases left unmatched: 5. This CDR3 has 14 residues. Here the CDR3 reads CASSSGTGRTEAFF. The CDR3 region has the DNA TGTGCCAGCAGCTCAGGGACAGGGCGAACTGAAGCTTTCTTT.

The rearrangement links TRBV29-1 to TRBJ2-7, with 9 bases aligning to TRBD2. J lost 4 bases, V lost 7 bases, and 11 bases had no gene match. CDR1 and CDR2 (germline): SQVTM, ANQGSEA. This CDR3 is 14 amino acids long. CDR3 DNA: TGCAGCGCGTCCCAATGGCGGGAGGGATACGAGCAGTACTTC. The encoded protein is CSASQWREGYEQYF.

The DNA for the CDR3 is TGTGCCAGCAGTTCCTCAGGGCGACATGGCTACACCTTC. Protein: CASSSSGRHGYTF. V usage is TRBV27 and J usage is TRBJ1-2; the D gene is possibly TRBD1 (5 bases). Germline V gene data show CDR1 as MNHEY and CDR2 as SMNVEV (reference sequence). Trimming pared 4 bases from V and 6 bases from J, leaving 12 bases between. This CDR3 region has 13 residues.